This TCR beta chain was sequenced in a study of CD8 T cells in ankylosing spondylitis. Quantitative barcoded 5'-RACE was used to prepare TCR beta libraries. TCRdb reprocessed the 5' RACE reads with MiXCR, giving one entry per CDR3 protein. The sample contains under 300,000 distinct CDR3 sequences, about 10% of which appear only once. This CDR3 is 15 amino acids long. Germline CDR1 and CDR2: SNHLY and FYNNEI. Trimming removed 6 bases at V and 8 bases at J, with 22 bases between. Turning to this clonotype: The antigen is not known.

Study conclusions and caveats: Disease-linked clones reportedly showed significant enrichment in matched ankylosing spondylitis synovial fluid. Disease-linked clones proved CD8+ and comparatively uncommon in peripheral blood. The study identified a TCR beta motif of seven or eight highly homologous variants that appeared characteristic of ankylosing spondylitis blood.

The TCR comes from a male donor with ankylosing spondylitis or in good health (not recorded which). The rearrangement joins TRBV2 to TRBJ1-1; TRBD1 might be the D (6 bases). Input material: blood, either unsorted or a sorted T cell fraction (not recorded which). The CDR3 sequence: CASSLAPTGLEEAFF. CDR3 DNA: TGTGCCAGCAGCCTAGCACCTACAGGGTTGGAAGAAGCTTTCTTT.